The clone carrying this T cell receptor beta chain has ten or more counts. This sample was included in a study of identical twins. Via MiXCR, TCRdb re-called the 5' RACE reads, giving one row per CDR3 protein. The sample lists 250,000 or so distinct CDR3 sequences, approximately 8.3% seen once, with less than 4% in the top ten. These data are also associated with another study on yellow fever vaccine responses in identical twins.

The source is a woman between 18 and 30 years old in good health. Sequenced material: CD8+ T cells sorted from blood.

The CDR3 DNA sequence: TGCAGCGTTGAAGATGGTTCCTACGAGCAGTACTTC. Translating it yields CSVEDGSYEQYF. The chain uses TRBV29-1 and TRBJ2-7; D is unresolved. V shed 0 bases and J shed 1 base, with 4 bases lying between them. The CDR3 is 12 residues long. The germline CDR1 and CDR2 sequences are SQVTM and ANQGSEA.